This note documents a single T cell receptor beta chain sequence. Just one base apart from a much larger clone, this may be a read error. Germline V CDR1 and CDR2: KGHSY, FQNENV. This CDR3 contains 15 residues. Axillary draining lymph nodes of breast cancer patients supplied the node samples. This record comes from a study of breast tumors, draining lymph nodes, adjacent tissues. In TCRdb, the multiplex PCR reads were re-called with MiXCR into one record per CDR3 protein. The repertoire includes approximately 130,000 distinct CDR3 sequences, 21% of them detected once, and over 2% sits in the top ten. Sequenced input: axillary lymph node tissue. This chain links TRBV16 with TRBJ2-7, with D unclear. The clonotype originates from a female donor with breast cancer. Some clones in this sample may be carry-over from other donors' samples. CDR3 residues: CASGQSGDKVYEQYF. The CDR3 nucleotides are TGTGCCAGCGGCCAATCCGGAGACAAGGTCTACGAGCAGTACTTC.